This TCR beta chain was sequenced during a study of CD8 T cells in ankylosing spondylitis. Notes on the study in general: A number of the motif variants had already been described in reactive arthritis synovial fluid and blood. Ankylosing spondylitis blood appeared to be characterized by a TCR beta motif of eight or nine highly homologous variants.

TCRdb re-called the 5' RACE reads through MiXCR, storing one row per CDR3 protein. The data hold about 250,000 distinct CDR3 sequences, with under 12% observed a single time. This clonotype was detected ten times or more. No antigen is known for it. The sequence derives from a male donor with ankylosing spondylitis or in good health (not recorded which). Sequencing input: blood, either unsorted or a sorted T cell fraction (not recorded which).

The CDR3 is CASSQNPRQGTHGRQYF. CDR3 nucleotide sequence: TGTGCCAGCAGCCAAAACCCCCGACAGGGGACACACGGAAGGCAGTATTTT. This chain joins TRBV5-6 and TRBJ2-3; 8 bases are a match to TRBD1. Germline V gives CDR1 SGHDT, CDR2 YYEEEE. The CDR3 contains 17 residues. V shed 4 bases and J 11 bases; nucleotides not matched to a gene: 21.